This T cell receptor (beta chain) is from a study of Tregs in tolerant kidney transplant recipients. Unstimulated regulatory T cells (CD4+CD25+CD127-), CD4+CD25- non-regulatory cells, CD4 and CD8 cells were FACS-sorted from thawed PBMCs. The repertoire was sequenced with immunoSEQ multiplex PCR; TCRdb's copy has only in-frame clones and lacks some. This sample has about 94,000 clones, with 93% found just once. The TCR was taken from a human donor who received a combined kidney and bone marrow transplant. Sequenced here: CD4+ T cells from blood, sampled before the transplant.

The CDR3: CASTSASRAQYF. The CDR3 DNA follows: TGTGCCAGCACCTCAGCGTCGAGGGCGCAGTATTTT. The chain is built from TRBV27 and TRBJ2-3; possible D gene TRBD2, 5 bases. Looked up from germline, CDR1 is MNHEY and CDR2 is SMNVEV (reference sequence). V lost 7 bases and J lost 10, with 15 bases in between. CDR3 size: 12 residues.